This TCR beta chain is drawn from a study of human T cells and chemical hapten exposure (dated by TCRdb to the early 2020s). Broadly, across the study: For sensitization, 2% DPC in acetone was applied to a 2 cm by 2 cm area of upper inner arm skin. Throughout the roughly 25-week study period, patients were also given weekly therapeutic DPC doses on the scalp. Patch testing was performed on the upper back with Finn chambers containing 0.01% DPC, and the patch tests were scored after 6 days according to International Contact Dermatitis Research Group standards. The patient cohort, mostly female, included alopecia areata with under or over 50% scalp involvement, alopecia totalis and alopecia universalis. Libraries were pooled for sequencing, and per-sample TCR yields varied mainly because of small differences in library volumes within the pool. Peripheral blood TCR repertoire changes were tracked in vivo in alopecia patients during primary and secondary sensitization to the hapten diphenylcyclopropenone (DPC). Blood samples were taken from patients before sensitization (week 0) and at 2, 6 and about 24 weeks after DPC sensitization. Twenty-nine alopecia patients gave blood for TCR sequencing at one to four time points (pre-sensitization, 2, 6 and 24 weeks). Findings and caveats that apply to the study as a whole: A positive correlation was found between the number of PT1 expanded TCRs and patch test score, with significance reached at thresholds 8, 16 and 32 but not 4. Because all patients had alopecia, a presumed autoimmune disease, the immune response of the patients might differ from that of healthy individuals. After repeated subsampling, the strength of the expansion versus patch-test correlation and the threshold at which it became significant changed. Compared with pre-sensitization or healthy control sets, expanded TCRs formed significantly more large CDR3 similarity clusters, which is consistent with antigen-driven responses. The number of TCRs above 1 in 1000 frequency did not change with DPC sensitization; there was no evidence of global repertoire structure alterations.

Receptor libraries were prepared by RACE. TCRdb lists the instrument as NextSeq 500. Library preparation attached unique molecular identifiers to individual cDNA molecules for quantitative, reproducible TCR counting. From each blood RNA sample, both TCR alpha and TCR beta chains were sequenced. On the study's bioinformatics: A median of about 89,000 TCRs per sample was observed, with a range of about 20,000 to 700,000. The Decombinator software suite was used to annotate V, J and CDR3 in the TCR reads. To make PS versus PT1 abundance plots, every sample was subsampled to the same number of TCRs (28,000). Expanded TCRs were defined as absent before sensitization and observed at least eight times at the 2-week time point. Starting from the raw public reads, TCRdb applied fastp trimming at Q25, assembled clones with MiXCR and retained in-frame beta chains. Rows are combined by CDR3 protein, so each entry shows the most common genes and DNA. The V and J calls shown here were made by TCRdb, not taken from the authors' results. The sample profile shows roughly 94,000 distinct CDR3 sequences; 7% to 10% of them were found once. The ten largest clones represent 2% to 2.5% of the sample.

This clonotype has only a few counts. Its antigen remains unidentified. No much larger clonotype is one base removed from it; base qualities were not supplied. The time point tag for this specimen amounts to: patch test 2, 6 weeks after DPC sensitization. What the treatment or condition label conveys for this sample: therapeutic diphenylcyclopropenone sensitization with weekly scalp DPC. Blood at each patch-test visit was drawn before the patch test was applied. To be eligible, patients had to be aged 18 to 70, diagnosed with alopecia and judged suitable for DPC therapy, while pregnant patients were excluded. Unfractionated whole blood was collected in Tempus Blood RNA tubes, and total RNA was extracted from that blood. The CDR3 numbers 20 residues from cysteine through phenylalanine. Of all the DNA, just the CDR3 is kept, 60 bases in frame from base 1. At the junction V is shortened by 2 bases and J by 1 base; bases outside the gene matches: 12. The germline V gene encodes CDR1 KGHSH and CDR2 LQKENI.

The chain was built from TRBV18 and TRBJ2-6, and 9 junction bases match TRBD1. The sequencing used whole blood, collected in connection with sensitization to the hapten diphenylcyclopropenone (DPC). This clonotype was obtained from a woman in her thirties or forties with alopecia areata. Some clones in this sample may be carry-over from other donors' samples. The nucleotide sequence is given as TGTGCCAGCTCACCATTGAAGACGGGACAGGGCTCATCTGGGGCCAACGTCCTGACTTTC. This is translated as CASSPLKTGQGSSGANVLTF.